The rows below give T cell receptor beta chains drawn from one sample of a study of follicular helper T cells after annual influenza vaccination. Generated by immunoSEQ multiplex PCR, the TCRdb table keeps only in-frame clones and is missing some. This sample has some 9,000 clones; over 85% occur once, and the top ten carry 0.4% to 0.55%. This specimen consisted of CXCR5+ CD38- circulating T follicular helper cells from blood, obtained on the day of influenza vaccination. The receptors originated from an adult who received the influenza vaccine. CDR3s include the opening cysteine and the closing phenylalanine or tryptophan. D genes are given only for firm matches. Rows may omit the clone size; those that give it use once, few, many or a size class.

d_gene: TRBD2
len: 16
j_gene: TRBJ2-1
abundance: -
v_gene: TRBV4-1
CDR3nt: TGCGCCAGCAGCCAGTCCATAGCGGGGGCCTACAATGAGCAGTTCTTC
CDR3aa: CASSQSIAGAYNEQFF

d_gene: -
len: 14
j_gene: TRBJ1-6
abundance: -
v_gene: TRBV5-1
CDR3nt: TGCGCCAGCAGCTTCGAGGGCAGAGGTTCACCCCTCCACTTT
CDR3aa: CASSFEGRGSPLHF

d_gene: -
len: 13
j_gene: TRBJ2-2
abundance: -
v_gene: TRBV18
CDR3nt: TGTGCCAGCTCACCAGGACACCCCGGGGAGCTGTTTTTT
CDR3aa: CASSPGHPGELFF

d_gene: -
len: 13
j_gene: TRBJ2-7
abundance: -
v_gene: TRBV29-1
CDR3nt: TGCAGCGCCGTAGGGGACACCCCCTACGAGCAGTACTTC
CDR3aa: CSAVGDTPYEQYF

d_gene: TRBD1
len: 15
j_gene: TRBJ1-2
abundance: -
v_gene: TRBV18
CDR3nt: TGTGCCAGCTCACCACAACCGGGACAGGACTATGGCTACACCTTC
CDR3aa: CASSPQPGQDYGYTF

d_gene: -
len: 12
j_gene: TRBJ1-2
abundance: -
v_gene: TRBV6-6
CDR3nt: TGTGCCAGCACTGGCGGGAACTATGGCTACACCTTC
CDR3aa: CASTGGNYGYTF

d_gene: -
len: 14
j_gene: TRBJ2-3
abundance: -
v_gene: TRBV2
CDR3nt: TGTGCCAGCACCCCCGACAGGTATGAAGATACGCAGTATTTT
CDR3aa: CASTPDRYEDTQYF

d_gene: TRBD1
len: 14
j_gene: TRBJ2-7
abundance: -
v_gene: TRBV25-1
CDR3nt: TGTGCCAGCAGTCCCCGGGACAGCTCCTACGAGCAGTACTTC
CDR3aa: CASSPRDSSYEQYF

d_gene: -
len: 14
j_gene: TRBJ1-4
abundance: -
v_gene: TRBV6-1
CDR3nt: TGTGCCAGCAGTGAATATGTTAAAGGGACGGGGGTCCAATTT
CDR3aa: CASSEYVKGTGVQF

d_gene: -
len: 12
j_gene: TRBJ2-7
abundance: -
v_gene: TRBV10-3
CDR3nt: TGTGCCATCAGTGAGACGGGGGTAAAGCAGTACTTC
CDR3aa: CAISETGVKQYF

d_gene: -
len: 14
j_gene: TRBJ1-5
abundance: -
v_gene: TRBV6-5
CDR3nt: TGTGCCAGCAGCATGGGCGGGGACGGACAGCCCCAGCATTTT
CDR3aa: CASSMGGDGQPQHF

d_gene: -
len: 13
j_gene: TRBJ1-2
abundance: -
v_gene: TRBV6-5
CDR3nt: TGTGCCAGCAGTTATGACAGAACCTATGGCTACACCTTC
CDR3aa: CASSYDRTYGYTF

d_gene: TRBD1
len: 14
j_gene: TRBJ1-1
abundance: -
v_gene: TRBV7-8
CDR3nt: TGTGCCAGCAGCTCGGGGACAGGAAACACTGAAGCTTTCTTT
CDR3aa: CASSSGTGNTEAFF

d_gene: -
len: 13
j_gene: TRBJ1-2
abundance: -
v_gene: TRBV5-5
CDR3nt: TGTGCCAGCAGCTTGTTCTCGGCGGGGGGCTACACCTTC
CDR3aa: CASSLFSAGGYTF

d_gene: -
len: 14
j_gene: TRBJ2-3
abundance: -
v_gene: TRBV7-8
CDR3nt: TGTGCCAGCAGCTTGGTCGCGCAGGCTCCTACGCAGTATTTT
CDR3aa: CASSLVAQAPTQYF

d_gene: -
len: 13
j_gene: TRBJ2-3
abundance: -
v_gene: TRBV7-7
CDR3nt: TGTGCCAGCAGCTGGAAGATCGCAGATACGCAGTATTTT
CDR3aa: CASSWKIADTQYF

d_gene: -
len: 15
j_gene: TRBJ1-5
abundance: few
v_gene: TRBV19
CDR3nt: TGTGCCAGTAGCAGCCGGGGGGCGCGAGGTCAGCCCCAGCATTTT
CDR3aa: CASSSRGARGQPQHF